Shown below are 13 T cell receptor beta chains from a single sample sequenced in a study of CD8 T cells in Susac syndrome. Random-hexamer reverse transcription was applied to roughly 0.45 to 1 ug RNA. TCRdb redid the calling of the immunoSEQ multiplex PCR reads with MiXCR, one entry per CDR3 protein. The sample shows 200,000 or so distinct CDR3 sequences, roughly 90% of them seen only once. The sample was CD8+ T cells from PBMCs. The receptors originated from a human donor with multiple sclerosis.

The gene calls are TRBV5-1 and TRBJ2-1; no clear D. CDR1 and CDR2 from the germline V gene are SGHRS and YFSETQ. CDR3 length equals 14 residues. V shed 0 bases and J shed 5 bases, with 9 bases lying between them. The CDR3 DNA reads TGCGCCAGCAGCTTGGAAGGCGACGACAATGAGCAGTTCTTC. Protein product: CASSLEGDDNEQFF.

In this sample, this clonotype turned up once. V and J are TRBV7-9 and TRBJ1-1; possible D gene TRBD1, 6 bases. The germline CDR1 and CDR2 sequences are SEHNR and FQNEAQ (reference sequence). Trimming removed 5 bases at V and 6 bases at J, with 16 bases between. The CDR3 is 14 amino acids. The CDR3 sequence is CASSHWVGGAEAFF. Written as DNA, the CDR3 is TGTGCCAGCAGCCATTGGGTGGGGGGCGCTGAAGCTTTCTTT.

V gene TRBV4-2 combines with J gene TRBJ2-7; D gene ambiguous. Germline CDR1 and CDR2: LGHNA and YNFKEQ. V was clipped by 3 bases and J by 6 bases, with 12 bases between them. This CDR3 comprises 13 residues. The CDR3 loop is CASSQPPGLEQYF. The CDR3 DNA sequence: TGTGCCAGCAGCCAGCCCCCGGGCCTCGAGCAGTACTTC.

V gene TRBV13 combines with J gene TRBJ2-2; 8 positions agree with TRBD2. The CDR3 length is 16 residues. From germline, CDR1 is PRHDT and CDR2 FYEKMQ (reference sequence). V trimming: 5 bases; J trimming: 5 bases; junction bases outside the gene matches: 10. The DNA of the CDR3 is TGTGCCAGCAGCCCCCCCGCGGGGGGATCTACCGGGGAGCTGTTTTTT. It yields the protein CASSPPAGGSTGELFF.

The chain is built from TRBV2 and TRBJ2-1, with 12 bases lining up with TRBD2. The CDR3 consists of 15 residues. Germline assignment: CDR1 SNHLY and CDR2 FYNNEI. After removal of 8 bases from V and 9 bases from J, the junction contained 11 bases not matched to a gene. The CDR3 DNA reads TGTGCCAGCTGCCGACTAGCGGGAGATGTCAGTGAGCAGTTCTTC. Translated: CASCRLAGDVSEQFF.

The chain recombines TRBV2 with TRBJ1-2; no definite D call. Trimming stripped 4 bases from V and 4 bases from J, with 13 bases between. The CDR3 consists of 14 residues. The germline gives CDR1 SNHLY, CDR2 FYNNEI. CDR3 loop: CASSAYGNSYGYTF. CDR3 coding DNA: TGTGCCAGCAGTGCGTACGGGAACAGCTATGGCTACACCTTC.

This clonotype was seen once. The chain is built from TRBV7-8 and TRBJ2-3; weak D call: TRBD1 (6 bases). Trimming took off 5 bases at V and 2 bases at J, with 17 bases between the two ends. The CDR3 contains 16 residues. Germline lookup yields CDR1 SGHVS and CDR2 FQNEAQ. The CDR3 sequence is CASSPGQGTHTDTQYF. The CDR3 nucleotides read TGTGCCAGCAGCCCAGGCCAGGGGACCCACACAGATACGCAGTATTTT. Complete variable domain (other parts from reference TRBV7-8 and TRBJ2-3): GAGVSQSPRYKVAKRGQDVALRCDPISGHVSLFWYQQALGQGPEFLTYFQNEAQLDKSGLPSDRFFAERPEGSVSTLKIQRTQQEDSAVYLCASSPGQGTHTDTQYFGPGTRLTVL.

V and J are TRBV9 and TRBJ1-2, with TRBD1 as a possible D gene (5 bases). The germline V and J ends were trimmed by 3 bases and 6 bases, with 18 bases remaining between them. The germline gives CDR1 SGDLS, CDR2 YYNGEE. This CDR3 region has 15 residues. The CDR3 DNA sequence: TGTGCCAGCAGCGCTACCCTCACCGGGACTAATGGCTACACCTTC. This encodes CASSATLTGTNGYTF. Full variable domain (outside the CDR3, taken from reference TRBV9 and TRBJ1-2): DSGVTQTPKHLITATGQRVTLRCSPRSGDLSVYWYQQSLDQGLQFLIQYYNGEERAKGNILERFSAQQFPDLHSELNLSSLELGDSALYFCASSATLTGTNGYTFGSGTRLTVV.

This clonotype was seen a single time. This chain connects TRBV29-1 to TRBJ1-2; tentative D call: TRBD1 (5 bases). CDR3 size: 11 residues. V dropped 6 bases and J dropped 4 bases, with 9 bases sitting between them. CDR1 is SQVTM and CDR2 is ANQGSEA in the germline V gene. The CDR3 DNA sequence: TGCAGCGTGCCGGGACCCTATGGCTACACCTTC. This codes for CSVPGPYGYTF.

The gene calls are TRBV24-1 and TRBJ2-2; tentative D call: TRBD1 (8 bases). V dropped 4 bases and J dropped 7 bases, with 21 bases sitting between them. The CDR3 runs to 17 residues. Germline V gives CDR1 KGHDR, CDR2 SFDVKD. CDR3 DNA sequence: TGTGCCACCAGTGACCCCGCGGACAGGGAGGGCAACGGGGAGCTGTTTTTT. Translating it yields CATSDPADREGNGELFF.

The CDR3 is CASSPMGVSGEQYF. CDR3 nucleotides: TGTGCCAGTAGTCCCATGGGGGTCTCCGGGGAGCAGTACTTC. The chain recombines TRBV19 with TRBJ2-7, with D perhaps TRBD1 or TRBD2 (5 bases each). The CDR3 runs to 14 residues. Germline assignment: CDR1 LNHDA and CDR2 SQIVND (reference sequence). Trimming left V 5 bases short and J 7 bases short, with 18 bases between. Full variable domain (missing parts from reference TRBV19 and TRBJ2-7): DGGITQSPKYLFRKEGQNVTLSCEQNLNHDAMYWYRQDPGQGLRLIYYSQIVNDFQKGDIAEGYSVSREKKESFPLTVTSAQKNPTAFYLCASSPMGVSGEQYFGPGTRLTVT.

The chain's CDR3 is CASSPQEVPYGYTF. CDR3 DNA: TGTGCCAGCAGCCCCCAGGAGGTCCCCTATGGCTACACCTTC. V and J are TRBV9 and TRBJ1-2; D not certain. The germline gives CDR1 SGDLS, CDR2 YYNGEE. The CDR3 has 14 residues. V lost 4 bases, J lost 4 bases, and 14 bases lay in between.

The chain combines TRBV5-4 with TRBJ2-3, with 7 bases identical to TRBD2. The CDR3 totals 15 residues. Trimming cost V 4 bases and J 3 bases; bases outside gene matches: 8. Germline V CDR1 and CDR2: SGHNT, YYREEE (reference sequence). The CDR3, as DNA: TGTGCCAGCAGCCCGGCGGGAGCAAGGACAGATACGCAGTATTTT. This codes for CASSPAGARTDTQYF.